The rows below give T cell receptor beta chains drawn from one sample of a study of blood T cells in healthy people across ages. One entry per CDR3 protein results from TCRdb running MiXCR on the 5' RACE reads. The data contain 750,000 to 950,000 distinct CDR3 sequences, roughly 24% of them seen just once; the ten biggest clones take up 3%. This sample was shared with a second study, whose subject was T cells of mothers and their children.

Material: blood. The receptors originated from a boy aged 5-17 years in good health. CDR3s include the opening cysteine and the closing phenylalanine or tryptophan. The D gene is left open where the match is weak. Clone size is stated in some rows and not others, as once, few, many or a class when expanded.

>TRBD1|TRBV9|many|15|TRBJ2-5
TGTGCCAGCAGCGTAGCTGACAGGGCGCGAGAGACCCAGTACTTC
CASSVADRARETQYF
>-|TRBV20-1|-|17|TRBJ1-1
TGCAGTGCTAGAGATAATTTTTGGACGGCACGGGGATCTGAAGCTTTCTTT
CSARDNFWTARGSEAFF
>TRBD1|TRBV29-1|few|13|TRBJ2-5
TGCGGGGAGACGACAGGGAAGAAAGAGACCCAGTACTTC
CGETTGKKETQYF
>-|TRBV28|few|15|TRBJ2-5
TGTGCCAGCAGTCCCCGACTAGACCAAGGTTGGACCCAGTACTTC
CASSPRLDQGWTQYF
>-|TRBV6-6|few|15|TRBJ1-4
TGTGCCAGCACCTTGGGGGGGTCCACTAATGAAAAACTGTTTTTT
CASTLGGSTNEKLFF
>-|TRBV12-3/TRBV12-4|few|12|TRBJ2-7
TGTGCCAGCAGTTTTCATGCCTACGAGCAGTACTTC
CASSFHAYEQYF
>-|TRBV27|many|12|TRBJ2-7
TGTGCCAGCAGTCTGGACAGCCGCGAGCAGTACTTC
CASSLDSREQYF
>-|TRBV20-1|-|13|TRBJ2-5
TGCAGTGCTACGCACAGAAACCAAGAGACCCAGTACTTC
CSATHRNQETQYF
>-|TRBV5-6|few|14|TRBJ2-5
TGTGCCAGTAGGCCCGGCCACCCGGGAGAGACCCAGTACTTC
CASRPGHPGETQYF
>TRBD1|TRBV6-5|many|14|TRBJ1-4
TGTGCCAGCAGTCCGACAGGGCTTAATGAAAAACTGTTTTTT
CASSPTGLNEKLFF
>-|TRBV20-1|-|15|TRBJ2-7
TGCAGTGCAAACGGCGGGCAGGGGTGGACCTACGAGCAGTACTTC
CSANGGQGWTYEQYF
>-|TRBV21-1|-|15|TRBJ2-1
TGTGCCAGCAGCGACGGGAGCGGTGGCGGGGATGAGCAGTTCTTC
CASSDGSGGGDEQFF
>-|TRBV7-3|once|15|TRBJ2-5
TGTGCCAGCAGCTTAACCGGAGTGGAGGGAGAGACCCAGTACTTC
CASSLTGVEGETQYF
>-|TRBV6-5|-|15|TRBJ2-1
TGTGCCAGCACCATGGGGCTAGAGGCCGACAATGAGCAGTTCTTC
CASTMGLEADNEQFF
>TRBD1|TRBV2|-|15|TRBJ1-4
TGTGCCAGCAGTGACTTCAGGGGGCGAAAAGAAAAACTGTTTTTT
CASSDFRGRKEKLFF
>-|TRBV4-2|-|15|TRBJ2-7
TGTGCCAGCAGCCAAACAGGTGAGGGGCCCTACGAGCAGTACTTC
CASSQTGEGPYEQYF
>-|TRBV21-1|-|14|TRBJ1-2
TGTGCCAGCAGCAATGCCCTCTACGGCTATGGCTACACCTTC
CASSNALYGYGYTF
>TRBD1|TRBV4-1|-|17|TRBJ1-4
TGCGCCAGCAGCCAAGATCCAGGGGGAACAACTAATGAAAAACTGTTTTTT
CASSQDPGGTTNEKLFF
>TRBD1|TRBV10-3|-|14|TRBJ2-5
TGTGCCATCAGTGCGGACAGGGGTCGGGAGACCCAGTACTTC
CAISADRGRETQYF
>TRBD2|TRBV3-1|-|13|TRBJ2-7
TGTGCCAGCAGCCAACTAGCGGGCGCCAAGGGGGTCTTC
CASSQLAGAKGVF
>TRBD2|TRBV7-3|-|17|TRBJ2-1
TGTGCCAGCAGCTTAAATCTAGCGGGGGGCCCCTACAATGAGCAGTTCTTC
CASSLNLAGGPYNEQFF
>TRBD1|TRBV7-7|-|16|TRBJ2-5
TGTGCCAGCAGCTCGATAAGGGGACAGGGGGAAGAGACCCAGTACTTC
CASSSIRGQGEETQYF
>TRBD1|TRBV7-9|-|16|TRBJ2-1
TGTGCCAGCAGCTTAGCCACGACAGGGGGGTACAATGAGCAGTTCTTC
CASSLATTGGYNEQFF
>-|TRBV12-3/TRBV12-4|-|14|TRBJ1-5
TGTGCCAGCAGTTTAATGGGCAGTTATCAGCCCCAGCATTTT
CASSLMGSYQPQHF
>TRBD1|TRBV9|many|14|TRBJ1-2
TGTGCCAGCAGCGCCGGACAGGGAAACTATGGCTACACCTTC
CASSAGQGNYGYTF
>TRBD1|TRBV10-3|few|17|TRBJ2-6
TGTGCCATCACTACCGGGACAGGACCCTCTGGGGCCAACGTCCTGACTTTC
CAITTGTGPSGANVLTF
>-|TRBV5-1|-|15|TRBJ1-2
TGCGCCAGCAGCCCGACTCCTGGGGTAAAGAGTGGCTACACCTTC
CASSPTPGVKSGYTF
>TRBD2|TRBV12-3/TRBV12-4|few|21|TRBJ2-2
TGTGCCAGCAGTCTTAGACTGATCTCGGGACTAGCGGGGACGAACACCGGGGAGCTGTTTTTT
CASSLRLISGLAGTNTGELFF
>-|TRBV19|-|13|TRBJ2-5
TGTGCCAGTAGTACTTCTAATCAAGAGACCCAGTACTTC
CASSTSNQETQYF
>-|TRBV9|-|17|TRBJ2-6
TGTGCCAGCAGCCTTACCTTTGGAAACTCTGGGGCCAACGTCCTGACTTTC
CASSLTFGNSGANVLTF
>TRBD1|TRBV3-1|-|14|TRBJ2-7
TGTGCCAGCAGCCGATTAGACAGGGCCTACGAGCAGTACTTC
CASSRLDRAYEQYF
>-|TRBV10-3|few|13|TRBJ2-5
TGTGCCATCAGTGAAACAGAGAAAGAGACCCAGTACTTC
CAISETEKETQYF
>TRBD1|TRBV6-5|few|11|TRBJ2-4
TGTGCCAGCGGGAAGGGGGCCATTCAGTACTTC
CASGKGAIQYF
>-|TRBV2|many|13|TRBJ2-2
TGTGCCAGCAGTGACGGCAATACCGGGGAGCTGTTTTTT
CASSDGNTGELFF
>-|TRBV6-2/TRBV6-3|-|15|TRBJ2-3
TGTGCCAGCAGTTACTTGACCCGACGCACAGATACGCAGTATTTT
CASSYLTRRTDTQYF
>TRBD2|TRBV5-1|-|16|TRBJ2-1
TGCGCCAGCAGCTCCTACGCGGGGGGCCGGTACAATGAGCAGTTCTTC
CASSSYAGGRYNEQFF
>TRBD1|TRBV7-9|-|13|TRBJ1-4
TGTGCCAGCAGCCAAGGGACAGGAGAAAAACTGTTTTTT
CASSQGTGEKLFF
>-|TRBV7-6|few|15|TRBJ2-3
TGTGCCAGCAGCTTAAAAGGGGAATACACAGATACGCAGTATTTT
CASSLKGEYTDTQYF
>-|TRBV9|many|14|TRBJ2-5
TGCGCCAGCAGTGTAGGGGGGCGCCAAGAGACCCAGTACTTC
CASSVGGRQETQYF
>-|TRBV29-1|-|14|TRBJ1-4
TGCAGCGCCAACCGTCGCAGGGCTGGTGAAAAACTGTTTTTT
CSANRRRAGEKLFF
>-|TRBV20-1|few|12|TRBJ1-2
TGCAGTGCTAGTGGATCGGACGAGGGCTACACCTTC
CSASGSDEGYTF
>-|TRBV28|-|14|TRBJ1-2
TGTGCCATCCTGGGGGGGGGCGCCCACTATGGCTACACCTTC
CAILGGGAHYGYTF
>-|TRBV20-1|few|13|TRBJ1-2
TGCAGTGCTAGAGATCCGATTTCGTGGGGCTACACCTTC
CSARDPISWGYTF
>-|TRBV15|few|13|TRBJ2-1
TGTGCCACCAGTGTCCCCATGGGCGATGAGCAGTTCTTC
CATSVPMGDEQFF
>TRBD1|TRBV7-2|few|16|TRBJ2-5
TGTGCCAGCAGCTTAACTAGGGCCCCAGGGGGAGAGACCCAGTACTTC
CASSLTRAPGGETQYF
>TRBD2|TRBV18|-|17|TRBJ2-1
TGTGCCAGCTCACCGCCCGCGTCTAGCGGGGGTTACAATGAGCAGTTCTTC
CASSPPASSGGYNEQFF
>-|TRBV10-2|few|14|TRBJ2-7
TGCGCCAGCAGTGAGGCTGGACTCCTATACGAGCAGTACTTC
CASSEAGLLYEQYF
>-|TRBV27|many|13|TRBJ2-7
TGTGCCAGCAGCTTTGGACGGGCCTACGAGCAGTACTTC
CASSFGRAYEQYF
>TRBD2|TRBV11-2|few|18|TRBJ2-1
TGTGCCAGCAGCTCTAGAGGGCTAGCGGGGTTGTCCTACAATGAGCAGTTCTTC
CASSSRGLAGLSYNEQFF
>-|TRBV4-1|-|16|TRBJ1-5
TGCGCCAGCAGCCAAGAAGGTACAGGGTTGGGTCAGCCCCAGCATTTT
CASSQEGTGLGQPQHF
>TRBD2|TRBV20-1|-|13|TRBJ2-7
TGCAGTGTCGGCGGGGGGGCCGGGTACGAGCAGTACTTC
CSVGGGAGYEQYF
>-|TRBV7-9|few|15|TRBJ2-1
TGTGCCAGCAGCTTAACCCTGTTTGACTACAATGAGCAGTTCTTC
CASSLTLFDYNEQFF
>-|TRBV13|-|12|TRBJ2-5
TGTGCCAGTAGCGGAGTCGACGAGACCCAGTACTTC
CASSGVDETQYF
>-|TRBV7-8|few|14|TRBJ1-1
TGTGCCAGCAGCTTAGTACGATTGGCGGCTGAAGCTTTCTTT
CASSLVRLAAEAFF
>TRBD1|TRBV2|once|14|TRBJ1-1
TGTGCCAGCAGGACGACAGGGGTGAACACTGAAGCTTTCTTT
CASRTTGVNTEAFF
>-|TRBV6-5|few|16|TRBJ2-2
TGTGCCAGCAGTTATTGGAGAGGGCGATTGGGCGGGGAGCTGTTTTTT
CASSYWRGRLGGELFF
>-|TRBV7-6|few|14|TRBJ2-5
TGTGCCAGCAGCTTTGGACTACCCCAAGAGACCCAGTACTTC
CASSFGLPQETQYF
>TRBD1|TRBV10-3|once|16|TRBJ2-7
TGTGCCATCAGTGAGTCGATACCGGGACAGCGAATCGAGCAGTACTTC
CAISESIPGQRIEQYF
>TRBD1|TRBV6-6|-|13|TRBJ2-5
TGTGCCAGCAGTTACCACAGGGGCGAGACCCAGTACTTC
CASSYHRGETQYF
>TRBD2|TRBV20-1|few|14|TRBJ2-1
TGCAGTGCTAGACTAGCGGGACTTGGCGATGAGCAGTTCTTC
CSARLAGLGDEQFF